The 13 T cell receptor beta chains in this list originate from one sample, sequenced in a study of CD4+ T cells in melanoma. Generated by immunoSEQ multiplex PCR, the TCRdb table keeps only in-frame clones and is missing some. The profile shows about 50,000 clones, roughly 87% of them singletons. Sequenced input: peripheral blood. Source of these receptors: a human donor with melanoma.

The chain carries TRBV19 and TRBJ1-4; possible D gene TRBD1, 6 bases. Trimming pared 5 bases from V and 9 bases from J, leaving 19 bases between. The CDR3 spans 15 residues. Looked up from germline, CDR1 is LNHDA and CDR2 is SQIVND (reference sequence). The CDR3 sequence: CASSVQGRGVQKLFF. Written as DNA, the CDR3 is TGTGCCAGTAGTGTACAGGGAAGAGGTGTTCAAAAACTGTTTTTT. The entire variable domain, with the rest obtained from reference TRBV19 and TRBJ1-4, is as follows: DGGITQSPKYLFRKEGQNVTLSCEQNLNHDAMYWYRQDPGQGLRLIYYSQIVNDFQKGDIAEGYSVSREKKESFPLTVTSAQKNPTAFYLCASSVQGRGVQKLFFGSGTQLSVL.

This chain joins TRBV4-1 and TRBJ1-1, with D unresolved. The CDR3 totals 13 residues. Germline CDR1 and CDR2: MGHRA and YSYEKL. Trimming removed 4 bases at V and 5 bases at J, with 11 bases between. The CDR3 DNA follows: TGCGCCAGCAGCCGAGGTAGTTGGACTGAAGCTTTCTTT. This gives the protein CASSRGSWTEAFF.

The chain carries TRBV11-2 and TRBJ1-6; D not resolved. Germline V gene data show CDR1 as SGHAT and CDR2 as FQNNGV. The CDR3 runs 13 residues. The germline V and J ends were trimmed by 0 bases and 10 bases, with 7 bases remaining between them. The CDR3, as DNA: TGTGCCAGCAGCTTAGATGGGCTGTCACCCCTCCACTTT. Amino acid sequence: CASSLDGLSPLHF.

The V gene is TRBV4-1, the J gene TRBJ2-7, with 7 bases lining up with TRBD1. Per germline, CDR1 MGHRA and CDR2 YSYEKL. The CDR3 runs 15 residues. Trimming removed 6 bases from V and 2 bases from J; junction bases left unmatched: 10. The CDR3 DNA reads TGCGCCAGCAGTGGGACAGTGCGGGCAGCCTACGAGCAGTACTTC. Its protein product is CASSGTVRAAYEQYF.

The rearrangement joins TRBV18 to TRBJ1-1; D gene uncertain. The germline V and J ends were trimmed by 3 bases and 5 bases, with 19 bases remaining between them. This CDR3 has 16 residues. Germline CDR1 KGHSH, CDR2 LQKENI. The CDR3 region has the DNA TGTGCCAGCTCACCCCCCAGGTTTCGAGGGTCGACTGAAGCTTTCTTT. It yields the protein CASSPPRFRGSTEAFF.

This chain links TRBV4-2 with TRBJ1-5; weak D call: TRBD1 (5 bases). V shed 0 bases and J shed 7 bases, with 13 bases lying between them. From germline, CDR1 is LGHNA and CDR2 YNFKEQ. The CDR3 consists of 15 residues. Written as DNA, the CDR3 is TGTGCCAGCAGCCAAGACCTGCAGGGTTTCCAGCCCCAGCATTTT. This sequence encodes CASSQDLQGFQPQHF.

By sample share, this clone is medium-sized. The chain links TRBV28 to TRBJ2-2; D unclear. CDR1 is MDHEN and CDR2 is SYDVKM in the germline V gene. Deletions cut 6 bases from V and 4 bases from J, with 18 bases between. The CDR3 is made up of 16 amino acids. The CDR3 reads CASSPGPRTFTGELFF. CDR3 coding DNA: TGTGCCAGCAGCCCAGGACCGCGAACTTTCACCGGGGAGCTGTTTTTT. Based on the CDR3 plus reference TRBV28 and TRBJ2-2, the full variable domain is DVKVTQSSRYLVKRTGEKVFLECVQDMDHENMFWYRQDPGLGLRLIYFSYDVKMKEKGDIPEGYSVSREKKERFSLILESASTNQTSMYLCASSPGPRTFTGELFFGEGSRLTVL.

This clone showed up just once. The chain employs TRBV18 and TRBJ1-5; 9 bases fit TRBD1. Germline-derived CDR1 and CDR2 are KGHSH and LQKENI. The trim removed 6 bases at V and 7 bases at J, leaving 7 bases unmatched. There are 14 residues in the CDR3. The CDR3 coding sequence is TGTGCCAGCTCGCCGGGACAGGGAAGGCAGCCCCAGCATTTT. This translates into CASSPGQGRQPQHF.

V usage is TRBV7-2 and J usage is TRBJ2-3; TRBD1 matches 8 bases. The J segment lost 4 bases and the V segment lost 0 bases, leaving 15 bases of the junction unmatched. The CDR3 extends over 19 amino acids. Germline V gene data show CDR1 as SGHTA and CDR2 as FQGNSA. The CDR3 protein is CASSLALLKTGELADTQYF. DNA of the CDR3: TGTGCCAGCAGCTTAGCCCTACTCAAGACAGGGGAGTTAGCAGATACGCAGTATTTT.

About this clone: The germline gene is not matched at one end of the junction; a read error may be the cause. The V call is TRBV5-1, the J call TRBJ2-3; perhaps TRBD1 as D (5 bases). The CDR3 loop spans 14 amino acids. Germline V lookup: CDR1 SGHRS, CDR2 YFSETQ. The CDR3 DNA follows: TGCGCCAGCAGCTTGGAACCCTTCACAGGTACGCAGTATTTT. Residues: CASSLEPFTGTQYF.

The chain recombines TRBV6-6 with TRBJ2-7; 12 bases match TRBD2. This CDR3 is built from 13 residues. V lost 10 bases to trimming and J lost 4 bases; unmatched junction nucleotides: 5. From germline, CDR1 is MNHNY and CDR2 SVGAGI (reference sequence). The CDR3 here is CATSSGGGYEQYF. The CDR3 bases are TGTGCCACCTCTAGCGGGGGGGGATACGAGCAGTACTTC.

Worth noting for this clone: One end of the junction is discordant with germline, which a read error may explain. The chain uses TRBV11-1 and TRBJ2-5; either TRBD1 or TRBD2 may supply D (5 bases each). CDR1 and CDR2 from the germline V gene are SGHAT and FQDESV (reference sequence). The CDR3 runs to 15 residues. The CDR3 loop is CAGSLVRGWDETQYF. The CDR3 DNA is TGTGCCGGCAGCTTAGTGCGTGGTTGGGACGAGACCCAGTACTTC.

Here the CDR3 reads CASSLSAGTNYGYTF. The CDR3 nucleotides read TGTGCCAGCAGCTTATCCGCCGGGACCAACTATGGCTACACCTTC. The chain recombines TRBV7-9 with TRBJ1-2; possibly TRBD1 for D (5 bases). The CDR3 has 15 residues. Trimming left V 2 bases short and J 2 bases short, with 12 bases between. From germline, CDR1 is SEHNR and CDR2 FQNEAQ (reference sequence).